The clone carrying this TCR beta chain was seen only a few times. Its target is unknown. Molecules of cDNA were individually given unique molecular identifiers that were attached to them. TCRdb re-derived calls from the 5' RACE reads in MiXCR, one entry per CDR3 protein. The sample shows some 22,000 distinct CDR3 sequences, 4% of them seen only once. This sample was included in a study of early T cells in non-severe SARS-CoV-2 infection. Study-level results: VDJdb matching, biased toward anti-spike CD8 responses, missed private and CD4 specificities.

The receptor was isolated from an adult who was a healthcare worker with PCR-confirmed SARS-CoV-2 infection or an uninfected control (not recorded which). The sample consisted of whole blood.

The CDR3 DNA reads as TGTGCCAGCCGACTAATTCCTGGAAACACCATATATTTT. Its translation: CASRLIPGNTIYF. This chain joins TRBV2 and TRBJ1-3; D is unclear. V was trimmed by 8 bases and J by 2 bases, leaving 10 bases between them. The CDR3 contains 13 residues. Germline CDR1 and CDR2: SNHLY and FYNNEI.